The clone carrying this T cell receptor (beta chain) was seen once. This sample is part of a study of blood T cell repertoires in COVID-19. Study-level background: Sites across the United States, Italy and Spain contributed samples from acute and convalescent COVID-19. PBMCs, B-cell-depleted T cells, or T cells provided the cDNA or gDNA that made up the material.

As handled by the study authors: Nucleated cell number was recorded as an estimate derived from reference gene primer amplification. Measured with immunoSEQ multiplex PCR; TCRdb has only the in-frame clones, and not every one. That table is the source of V, J and clone size, and D and trimming were worked out from the DNA. The sample lists about 130,000 clones, around 83% occurring once. The CDR3 runs 13 residues. In germline, CDR1 is LNHDA, CDR2 SQIVND (reference sequence). Trimming removed 3 bases at V and 2 bases at J, with 7 bases between. In terms of age and location, participants ranged from roughly 18 to 90 years and lived in fewer than 30 US areas.

The receptor was isolated from a man younger than 40 who had recovered from COVID-19. The rearrangement links TRBV19 to TRBJ1-1; D call uncertain. The source material was PBMCs or T cells enriched from blood (not recorded which). DNA for the CDR3: TGTGCCAGTAGTATCCAGGCAAACACTGAAGCTTTCTTT. This codes for CASSIQANTEAFF. Looking up the rest from reference TRBV19 and TRBJ1-1 gives the full variable domain: DGGITQSPKYLFRKEGQNVTLSCEQNLNHDAMYWYRQDPGQGLRLIYYSQIVNDFQKGDIAEGYSVSREKKESFPLTVTSAQKNPTAFYLCASSIQANTEAFFGQGTRLTVV.